This TCR beta chain was obtained from a study of vaccination effects on CD4 cells after COVID-19. Comments on this clone: Its antigen is unknown.

Clones were sequenced by immunoSEQ multiplex PCR, and TCRdb holds only the in-frame ones, with some missing. The table includes about 30,000 clones, 60% to 80% detected once. Deletions cut 5 bases from V and 2 bases from J, with 16 bases between. The CDR3 loop spans 15 amino acids. Germline V gene data show CDR1 as MDHEN and CDR2 as SYDVKM. ViraFEST used viral peptide pools to expand antigen-specific CD4+ T cells before sequencing. Following culture for approximately ten days, CD4+ T cells were isolated. The vaccine given was either BNT162b2 or mRNA-1273, in two doses. The sample here was CD4+ T cells from PBMCs cultured with HCoV-229E spike peptides, taken after COVID-19 vaccination. The chain carries TRBV28 and TRBJ2-7; possibly TRBD1 or TRBD2 for D (5 bases each). The clonotype was recovered from a human donor who received a COVID-19 vaccine. In nucleotides, the CDR3 is TGTGCCAGCAGTCAAACCGGGACGTTAGCCTACGAGCAGTACTTC. This translates into CASSQTGTLAYEQYF.